This TCR beta chain was retrieved from a study of cytomegalovirus exposure and HLA in healthy donors. Study-wide results and limits: Later analysis associated a missense DCLRE1C variant with TCR beta V- and J-gene trimming.

Comment on this clone: Its antigen is unknown.

The study ran its PCR with 60 Vbeta and 13 Jbeta primers. TCRdb's copy holds only in-frame clones and misses some; the assay was immunoSEQ multiplex PCR. Here the sample spans 130,000 or so clones, 70% to 85% being singletons. CDR3 length: 15 amino acids. The germline V gene has CDR1 LNHDA and CDR2 SQIVND (reference sequence). Deletions cut 4 bases from V and 2 bases from J, with 9 bases between. The specimen sequenced was PBMCs. The sequence was collected from a woman aged 18-30 years in good health and CMV-seropositive. The rearrangement links TRBV19 to TRBJ1-6; no clear D gene. CDR3 in amino acids: CASSSGLTYNSPLHF. CDR3 nucleotide sequence: TGTGCCAGTAGTAGCGGTCTGACCTATAATTCACCCCTCCACTTT.